This T cell receptor beta chain was observed in a study of blood T cell repertoires in COVID-19. The V segment lost 4 bases and the J segment 8 bases; nucleotides outside the gene matches: 7. The length of the CDR3 is 13 residues. CDR1 SGHNT and CDR2 YYREEE come from the germline V gene (reference sequence). This clone was seen more than once but under ten times. In the source study's methods: Reference gene primer amplification gave estimated nucleated cell counts. Generated by immunoSEQ multiplex PCR, the TCRdb table keeps only in-frame clones and is missing some. V and J calls and clone size follow that table, whereas D and trimming were derived from the DNA. The sample holds 250,000 to 300,000 clones, around 83% seen once.

The chain employs TRBV5-4 and TRBJ2-3; 7 nucleotides match TRBD2. The sequencing sample was made of PBMCs or T cells enriched from blood (not recorded which). The receptor was derived from a man aged 40-50 years who had been exposed to COVID-19. CDR3 nucleotides: TGTGCCAGCAGCGTGAGCGGGATGGTTACGCAGTATTTT. This sequence encodes CASSVSGMVTQYF.